The rows below give T cell receptor beta chains drawn from one sample of a study of T cells in localized non-small cell lung cancer. Sequenced by immunoSEQ multiplex PCR; TCRdb stores in-frame clones only, minus some. Among over 1,500 clones listed, 28% were seen once. The specimen was normal lung tissue next to the tumor, collected before any cancer treatment. Receptor source: a woman aged 35-75 years with stage II lung adenocarcinoma. The CDR3 runs from the conserved cysteine through the conserved F or W. A D gene is named only where the DNA matches it firmly. Clone size is shown for a subset of rows, as once, few, many or a class of expanded clone.

j_gene: TRBJ1-1
abundance: NA
d_gene: NA
v_gene: TRBV5-1
CDR3aa: CASSLAWGNTEAFF
CDR3nt: TGCGCCAGCAGCTTGGCATGGGGGAACACTGAAGCTTTCTTT

j_gene: TRBJ2-3
abundance: NA
d_gene: TRBD2
v_gene: TRBV6-8
CDR3aa: CASKTRRLAPTDTQYF
CDR3nt: TGTGCCAGCAAGACACGAAGACTAGCACCCACAGATACGCAGTATTTT

j_gene: TRBJ1-1
abundance: NA
d_gene: TRBD1
v_gene: TRBV5-1
CDR3aa: CASSLPGTAVEAFF
CDR3nt: TGCGCCAGCAGCTTACCTGGGACAGCGGTTGAAGCTTTCTTT

j_gene: TRBJ2-3
abundance: medium-sized
d_gene: TRBD1
v_gene: TRBV6-8
CDR3aa: CASSLDRASTDTQYF
CDR3nt: TGTGCCAGCAGTTTGGACAGGGCTAGCACAGATACGCAGTATTTT

j_gene: TRBJ1-1
abundance: NA
d_gene: NA
v_gene: TRBV11-3
CDR3aa: CASSSLTVMNTEAFF
CDR3nt: TGTGCCAGCAGCTCCCTGACAGTAATGAACACTGAAGCTTTCTTT

j_gene: TRBJ2-3
abundance: few
d_gene: NA
v_gene: TRBV6-8
CDR3aa: CASSVRGLFTDTQYF
CDR3nt: TGTGCCAGCAGTGTAAGGGGTCTCTTCACAGATACGCAGTATTTT

j_gene: TRBJ1-2
abundance: few
d_gene: TRBD1
v_gene: TRBV28
CDR3aa: CASRATGAGNGYTF
CDR3nt: TGTGCCAGCAGGGCGACAGGGGCTGGAAATGGCTACACCTTC

j_gene: TRBJ2-3
abundance: NA
d_gene: TRBD1
v_gene: TRBV5-1
CDR3aa: CASSLEQGAADTQYF
CDR3nt: TGCGCCAGCAGCTTGGAACAGGGGGCGGCAGATACGCAGTATTTT

j_gene: TRBJ2-1
abundance: NA
d_gene: NA
v_gene: TRBV14
CDR3aa: CASSQDSGWEQFF
CDR3nt: TGTGCCAGCAGCCAAGACTCAGGGTGGGAGCAGTTCTTC

j_gene: TRBJ2-3
abundance: few
d_gene: NA
v_gene: TRBV11-3
CDR3aa: CASTPAGPADTQYF
CDR3nt: TGTGCCAGCACTCCGGCGGGTCCTGCAGATACGCAGTATTTT

j_gene: TRBJ1-4
abundance: medium-sized
d_gene: NA
v_gene: TRBV9
CDR3aa: CASSVGFRGNEKLFF
CDR3nt: TGTGCCAGCAGCGTAGGTTTCCGGGGGAATGAAAAACTGTTTTTT

j_gene: TRBJ2-1
abundance: NA
d_gene: NA
v_gene: TRBV7-7
CDR3aa: CASSPTGSKDGEQFF
CDR3nt: TGTGCCAGCAGCCCCACAGGGTCGAAGGACGGTGAGCAGTTCTTC

j_gene: TRBJ1-3
abundance: NA
d_gene: TRBD1
v_gene: TRBV28
CDR3aa: CASSQGGGTSTIYF
CDR3nt: TGTGCCAGCAGCCAGGGGGGAGGAACAAGCACCATATATTTT

j_gene: TRBJ2-3
abundance: NA
d_gene: TRBD1
v_gene: TRBV29-1
CDR3aa: CSVGQGGTDTQYF
CDR3nt: TGCAGCGTTGGACAGGGTGGGACAGATACGCAGTATTTT

j_gene: TRBJ2-3
abundance: NA
d_gene: TRBD2
v_gene: TRBV19
CDR3aa: CASSMRREWADTQYF
CDR3nt: TGTGCCAGTAGTATGCGGCGGGAGTGGGCAGATACGCAGTATTTT

j_gene: TRBJ2-3
abundance: NA
d_gene: NA
v_gene: TRBV10-2
CDR3aa: CASSEGMVWGDTQYF
CDR3nt: TGCGCCAGCAGTGAAGGAATGGTGTGGGGCGATACGCAGTATTTT

j_gene: TRBJ2-1
abundance: NA
d_gene: NA
v_gene: TRBV18
CDR3aa: CASSPLGLYNEQFF
CDR3nt: TGTGCCAGCTCACCCCTGGGGTTGTACAATGAGCAGTTCTTC

j_gene: TRBJ1-4
abundance: few
d_gene: NA
v_gene: TRBV2
CDR3aa: CASSVGQDNLFF
CDR3nt: TGTGCCAGCAGTGTGGGGCAGGATAATCTGTTTTTT

j_gene: TRBJ2-1
abundance: NA
d_gene: NA
v_gene: TRBV29-1
CDR3aa: CSVGLGQSSYNEQFF
CDR3nt: TGCAGCGTTGGACTGGGGCAGAGCTCCTACAATGAGCAGTTCTTC

j_gene: TRBJ2-7
abundance: few
d_gene: NA
v_gene: TRBV11-3
CDR3aa: CASSSLEGWNEQYF
CDR3nt: TGTGCCAGCAGCTCCCTAGAGGGGTGGAACGAGCAGTACTTC

j_gene: TRBJ2-6
abundance: NA
d_gene: NA
v_gene: TRBV11-3
CDR3aa: CASSLVGSGANVLTF
CDR3nt: TGTGCCAGCAGCTTAGTGGGATCTGGGGCCAACGTCCTGACTTTC

j_gene: TRBJ2-1
abundance: few
d_gene: TRBD1
v_gene: TRBV29-1
CDR3aa: CSVGTGRSSYNEQFF
CDR3nt: TGCAGCGTGGGGACAGGGAGGAGCTCCTACAATGAGCAGTTCTTC

j_gene: TRBJ2-7
abundance: NA
d_gene: NA
v_gene: TRBV5-1
CDR3aa: CASSIETGRYGEQYF
CDR3nt: TGCGCCAGCAGCATCGAGACAGGCCGCTACGGCGAGCAGTACTTC

j_gene: TRBJ2-2
abundance: medium-sized
d_gene: NA
v_gene: TRBV11-3
CDR3aa: CASSLAYQVRTGELFF
CDR3nt: TGTGCCAGCAGCTTGGCCTATCAGGTCCGCACCGGGGAGCTGTTTTTT

j_gene: TRBJ2-3
abundance: medium-sized
d_gene: NA
v_gene: TRBV28
CDR3aa: CASSFLSGTDTQYF
CDR3nt: TGTGCCAGCAGTTTTCTTTCGGGGACGGATACGCAGTATTTT

j_gene: TRBJ1-4
abundance: few
d_gene: TRBD1
v_gene: TRBV29-1
CDR3aa: CSVAGQGLNEKLFF
CDR3nt: TGCAGCGTTGCCGGACAGGGCCTTAATGAAAAACTGTTTTTT

j_gene: TRBJ2-1
abundance: few
d_gene: NA
v_gene: TRBV11-3
CDR3aa: CASSLEGGQYNEQFF
CDR3nt: TGTGCCAGCAGCTTAGAGGGTGGACAGTACAATGAGCAGTTCTTC

j_gene: TRBJ2-5
abundance: NA
d_gene: NA
v_gene: TRBV11-3
CDR3aa: CASSDRSFYQETQYF
CDR3nt: TGTGCCAGCAGCGACAGGTCTTTTTACCAAGAGACCCAGTACTTC

j_gene: TRBJ1-1
abundance: few
d_gene: NA
v_gene: TRBV9
CDR3aa: CASSVVSQLNTEAFF
CDR3nt: TGTGCCAGCAGCGTAGTTTCTCAGTTAAACACTGAAGCTTTCTTT

j_gene: TRBJ2-1
abundance: NA
d_gene: NA
v_gene: TRBV9
CDR3aa: CASSAPLDNEQFF
CDR3nt: TGTGCCAGCAGTGCGCCTTTAGACAATGAGCAGTTCTTC

j_gene: TRBJ2-5
abundance: NA
d_gene: TRBD2
v_gene: TRBV5-1
CDR3aa: CASSLGSSGRALGETQYF
CDR3nt: TGCGCCAGCAGCTTGGGCTCTAGCGGGAGGGCCTTGGGAGAGACCCAGTACTTC

j_gene: TRBJ1-5
abundance: NA
d_gene: NA
v_gene: TRBV28
CDR3aa: CASQIRGNQPQHF
CDR3nt: TGTGCCAGCCAAATCCGGGGTAATCAGCCCCAGCATTTT

j_gene: TRBJ1-1
abundance: few
d_gene: NA
v_gene: TRBV6-8
CDR3aa: CASSRGPMNTEAFF
CDR3nt: TGTGCCAGCAGCAGGGGCCCGATGAACACTGAAGCTTTCTTT

j_gene: TRBJ2-6
abundance: few
d_gene: NA
v_gene: TRBV6-8
CDR3aa: CASSVEESGANVLTF
CDR3nt: TGTGCCAGCAGTGTGGAGGAATCTGGGGCCAACGTCCTGACTTTC

j_gene: TRBJ1-3
abundance: large
d_gene: NA
v_gene: TRBV30
CDR3aa: CAWKKPGNTIYF
CDR3nt: TGTGCCTGGAAGAAGCCTGGAAACACCATATATTTT

j_gene: TRBJ2-3
abundance: NA
d_gene: TRBD2
v_gene: TRBV6-8
CDR3aa: CASSGRGLLAGGITDTQYF
CDR3nt: TGTGCCAGCAGTGGCCGGGGTCTACTAGCGGGAGGGATAACAGATACGCAGTATTTT

j_gene: TRBJ1-2
abundance: NA
d_gene: NA
v_gene: TRBV14
CDR3aa: CASSHSVQVGGYGYTF
CDR3nt: TGTGCCAGCAGCCACTCTGTCCAGGTCGGGGGCTATGGCTACACCTTC

j_gene: TRBJ1-1
abundance: NA
d_gene: NA
v_gene: TRBV5-1
CDR3aa: CASSLGHLGENTEAFF
CDR3nt: TGCGCCAGCAGCTTGGGCCACCTCGGAGAGAACACTGAAGCTTTCTTT

j_gene: TRBJ2-5
abundance: medium-sized
d_gene: TRBD2
v_gene: TRBV11-3
CDR3aa: CASSSWTSGNWGTQYF
CDR3nt: TGTGCCAGCAGCTCCTGGACTAGCGGGAACTGGGGGACCCAGTACTTC

j_gene: TRBJ1-3
abundance: NA
d_gene: TRBD1
v_gene: TRBV5-1
CDR3aa: CASSYGQVSSGNTIYF
CDR3nt: TGCGCCAGCAGCTATGGACAGGTCTCCTCTGGAAACACCATATATTTT

j_gene: TRBJ1-5
abundance: NA
d_gene: NA
v_gene: TRBV11-3
CDR3aa: CASSFSGANQPQHF
CDR3nt: TGTGCCAGCAGCTTCTCCGGGGCCAATCAGCCCCAGCATTTT

j_gene: TRBJ1-1
abundance: large
d_gene: NA
v_gene: TRBV9
CDR3aa: CASSEMNTEAFF
CDR3nt: TGTGCCAGCAGCGAAATGAACACTGAAGCTTTCTTT

j_gene: TRBJ1-3
abundance: large
d_gene: TRBD1
v_gene: TRBV29-1
CDR3aa: CSAAGTDGNTIYF
CDR3nt: TGCAGCGCCGCAGGGACAGATGGAAACACCATATATTTT

j_gene: TRBJ2-1
abundance: NA
d_gene: TRBD2
v_gene: TRBV29-1
CDR3aa: CSVLTSGAFNEQFF
CDR3nt: TGCAGCGTCCTGACTAGCGGGGCTTTCAATGAGCAGTTCTTC

j_gene: TRBJ1-1
abundance: medium-sized
d_gene: NA
v_gene: TRBV28
CDR3aa: CASSLEGQGSTEAFF
CDR3nt: TGTGCCAGCAGTTTAGAAGGGCAGGGGAGCACTGAAGCTTTCTTT

j_gene: TRBJ1-2
abundance: NA
d_gene: NA
v_gene: TRBV29-1
CDR3aa: CSVERGNYGYTF
CDR3nt: TGCAGCGTTGAAAGGGGTAACTATGGCTACACCTTC

j_gene: TRBJ2-7
abundance: NA
d_gene: TRBD1
v_gene: TRBV10-2
CDR3aa: CASSEPPTGAYEQYF
CDR3nt: TGCGCCAGCAGTGAGCCACCGACAGGGGCCTACGAGCAGTACTTC

j_gene: TRBJ2-7
abundance: few
d_gene: TRBD2
v_gene: TRBV11-3
CDR3aa: CASSLAPSGRVEQYF
CDR3nt: TGTGCCAGCAGCTTGGCGCCTAGCGGGAGGGTCGAGCAGTACTTC

j_gene: TRBJ1-1
abundance: few
d_gene: NA
v_gene: TRBV6-8
CDR3aa: CAISREGDTEAFF
CDR3nt: TGTGCCATCAGTAGGGAAGGGGACACTGAAGCTTTCTTT

j_gene: TRBJ2-2
abundance: NA
d_gene: TRBD1
v_gene: TRBV6-8
CDR3aa: CASRSDQGAGTGELFF
CDR3nt: TGTGCCAGCCGATCGGACCAGGGGGCGGGCACCGGGGAGCTGTTTTTT

j_gene: TRBJ1-1
abundance: NA
d_gene: NA
v_gene: TRBV11-3
CDR3aa: CASSSHQQGGDTEAFF
CDR3nt: TGTGCCAGCAGCTCCCACCAACAGGGAGGGGACACTGAAGCTTTCTTT

j_gene: TRBJ1-1
abundance: few
d_gene: TRBD1
v_gene: TRBV14
CDR3aa: CASSQEWGTGVMNTEAFF
CDR3nt: TGTGCCAGCAGCCAAGAATGGGGGACAGGGGTGATGAACACTGAAGCTTTCTTT

j_gene: TRBJ1-1
abundance: NA
d_gene: TRBD1
v_gene: TRBV6-8
CDR3aa: CASSKQPGQATEAFF
CDR3nt: TGTGCCAGCAGCAAACAACCGGGACAGGCCACTGAAGCTTTCTTT

j_gene: TRBJ2-2
abundance: NA
d_gene: NA
v_gene: TRBV11-3
CDR3aa: CASSRGQYSGELFF
CDR3nt: TGTGCCAGCAGCCGAGGACAGTACAGCGGGGAGCTGTTTTTT

j_gene: TRBJ1-1
abundance: NA
d_gene: TRBD1
v_gene: TRBV5-1
CDR3aa: CASSLGGTGGGRSQAFF
CDR3nt: TGCGCCAGCAGCTTGGGTGGAACAGGGGGAGGTCGGAGTCAGGCTTTCTTT

j_gene: TRBJ2-7
abundance: NA
d_gene: NA
v_gene: TRBV5-1
CDR3aa: CASSLDPWSSYEQYF
CDR3nt: TGCGCCAGCAGCTTGGACCCATGGAGCTCCTACGAGCAGTACTTC

j_gene: TRBJ2-6
abundance: NA
d_gene: TRBD1
v_gene: TRBV19
CDR3aa: CASSMIPGQGTSGANVLTF
CDR3nt: TGTGCCAGTAGTATGATACCGGGACAGGGAACCTCTGGGGCCAACGTCCTGACTTTC

j_gene: TRBJ2-1
abundance: few
d_gene: TRBD2
v_gene: TRBV11-3
CDR3aa: CASSFSGSSYNEQFF
CDR3nt: TGTGCCAGCAGCTTTAGCGGGAGCTCCTACAATGAGCAGTTCTTC